These 28 T cell receptor beta chains originate from one sample sequenced in a study of blood T cells in healthy people across ages. Primers used in a second PCR of about 7 to 11 cycles were a sample-barcoded 5' primer and a J-beta primer mix. TCRdb re-derived calls from the 5' RACE reads in MiXCR, one entry per CDR3 protein. The sample lists more than 650,000 distinct CDR3 sequences, 20% to 25% occurring once. Source material: blood. Receptors originate from a man aged 70-80 years in good health.

This clonotype was observed a few times. The chain links TRBV29-1 to TRBJ1-2, with a tentative D call TRBD1 (5 bases). The CDR3 spans 14 residues. The germline CDR1 and CDR2 sequences are SQVTM and ANQGSEA. Trimming cost V 1 base and J 1 base, with 10 bases left between them. The CDR3 DNA sequence: TGCAGCGTTGAAGGCAGGGCCTATAACTATGGCTACACCTTC. Its translation: CSVEGRAYNYGYTF.

The sample holds many counts of this clonotype. The chain employs TRBV6-6 and TRBJ2-1, with TRBD2 matching 7 bases. The ends lost 5 bases at V and 10 bases at J; junction bases unmatched: 11. Germline-derived CDR1 and CDR2 are MNHNY and SVGAGI (reference sequence). The CDR3 extends over 14 amino acids. CDR3 region: CASSPRFPGLEQFF. The CDR3 DNA sequence: TGTGCCAGCAGTCCCCGATTTCCGGGACTAGAGCAGTTCTTC.

The chain recombines TRBV12-3 or TRBV12-4 with TRBJ2-7, with a possible D match to TRBD1 (5 bases). The last part of the DNA fits TRBJ2-5 better; the J call may be wrong. CDR3 length: 15 residues. The CDR3, as DNA: TGTGCCAGCAGTTCAGGGTGGCAGGGTAAAGAGACCCAGTACTTC. The encoded protein is CASSSGWQGKETQYF.

This clonotype has at least ten counts. The chain links TRBV5-1 to TRBJ1-4; D uncertain. Germline values: CDR1 SGHRS, CDR2 YFSETQ. Trimming cost V 0 bases and J 0 bases, with 3 bases left between them. The CDR3 has 14 residues. The CDR3 coding sequence is TGCGCCAGCAGCTTGGGCTCAACTAATGAAAAACTGTTTTTT. Translation: CASSLGSTNEKLFF.

This clonotype came up many times. This sequence joins TRBV4-2 and TRBJ2-2, with 7 bases fitting TRBD2. The CDR3 is 17 residues long. Germline CDR1 is LGHNA and CDR2 is YNFKEQ. V lost 0 bases to trimming and J lost 0 bases; unmatched junction nucleotides: 4. The CDR3 region is CASSQDRGGANTGELFF. Here the CDR3 DNA reads TGTGCCAGCAGCCAAGATCGGGGAGGGGCGAACACCGGGGAGCTGTTTTTT.

This clonotype was seen just once. At one end, the junction sequence differs from germline, possibly due to a read error. The chain combines TRBV5-1 with TRBJ1-1; D gene unclear. Germline lookup yields CDR1 SGHRS and CDR2 YFSETQ. There are 16 residues in the CDR3. The CDR3 here is CPSKVGQAGRDTEAFF. The CDR3 bases are TGCCCCAGCAAAGTTGGTCAGGCCGGGCGGGACACTGAAGCTTTCTTT.

This clonotype was found once. V and J are TRBV28 and TRBJ1-2; TRBD1 agrees at 8 bases. Per the germline V gene, CDR1 is MDHEN and CDR2 is SYDVKM. CDR3 length: 14 amino acids. V shed 2 bases and J 6 bases; nucleotides not matched to a gene: 5. In nucleotides, the CDR3 is TGTGCCAGCAGTTTAGGGGACAGGAAACATGGCTACACCTTC. It encodes CASSLGDRKHGYTF.

The rearrangement links TRBV24-1 to TRBJ2-1; tentative D call: TRBD2 (5 bases). The J call is doubtful: the DNA matches TRBJ2-7 better. The CDR3 consists of 14 residues. CDR1 and CDR2 (germline): KGHDR, SFDVKD. The CDR3 region has the DNA TGTGCCACCAGCGCCTCCACGGGGAGCTACGAGCAGTACTTC. Amino acids: CATSASTGSYEQYF.

The sample holds a few counts of this clonotype. This chain links TRBV6-5 with TRBJ1-2; D remains unclear. This CDR3 comprises 14 residues. V was trimmed by 2 bases and J by 6 bases, leaving 13 bases between them. Germline CDR1 and CDR2: MNHEY and SVGAGI. Here the CDR3 DNA reads TGTGCCAGCAGTTACGTAAGGGAGGTCCATGGCTACACCTTC. Translated, it gives CASSYVREVHGYTF.

This clonotype was detected a few times. The junction departs from germline at one end; a sequencing error may be responsible. The chain recombines TRBV12-3 or TRBV12-4 with TRBJ2-5; no clear D gene. The CDR3 is 14 residues long. Here the CDR3 DNA reads TGTGTCAGCAAATTCGGCGTATTGAAAGAGACCCAGTACTTC. Its protein is CVSKFGVLKETQYF.

The J gene is TRBJ2-1, the V gene TRBV6-1; D might be TRBD1 or TRBD2, each matching 7 bases. The CDR3 has 18 residues. Germline lookup yields CDR1 MNHNS and CDR2 SASEGT. Trimming removed 6 bases from V and 4 bases from J, with 25 bases in between. Here the CDR3 DNA reads TGTGCCAGCAGCCTTCTTAGAGGGGAGGGGGCGATTTACAATGAGCAGTTCTTC. Protein sequence: CASSLLRGEGAIYNEQFF.

The sample holds a few counts of this clonotype. At one end, the junction sequence differs from germline, possibly due to a read error. This chain connects TRBV20-1 to TRBJ2-3; D is ambiguous. Per germline, CDR1 DFQATT and CDR2 SNEGSKA (reference sequence). CDR3 length equals 13 residues. The DNA for the CDR3 is TGCAGAGCTAGAGTAGAGCCCACAGATACGCAGTATTTT. Its translation is CRARVEPTDTQYF.

In its sample, this clonotype was seen a few times. The chain has TRBV5-1 and TRBJ1-4, with D perhaps matching TRBD1 (6 bases). Germline V lookup: CDR1 SGHRS, CDR2 YFSETQ. V dropped 3 bases and J dropped 8 bases, with 8 bases sitting between them. The CDR3 consists of 12 residues. The CDR3 sequence is CASSSGDEKLFF. The CDR3, as DNA: TGCGCCAGCAGCTCAGGGGACGAAAAACTGTTTTTT.

CDR3 nucleotides: TGTGCCAGCAGTGCGGACGGACCCGGGACCCAGTACTTC. It yields the protein CASSADGPGTQYF. The V call is TRBV6-5, the J call TRBJ2-5; D remains unclear. The CDR3 contains 13 residues. The V and J ends lost 5 bases and 7 bases respectively, with 14 bases between them. Germline values: CDR1 MNHEY, CDR2 SVGAGI.

This clonotype was counted only a few times. The chain is built from TRBV4-1 and TRBJ1-2; D perhaps matches TRBD1 (5 bases). The germline V and J ends were trimmed by 0 bases and 4 bases, with 15 bases remaining between them. The germline CDR1 and CDR2 sequences are MGHRA and YSYEKL. The CDR3 sequence is 16 residues long. Here the CDR3 reads CASSQDYSTGVYGYTF. The CDR3 nucleotides read TGCGCCAGCAGCCAAGATTATTCAACAGGTGTCTATGGCTACACCTTC.

This chain joins TRBV20-1 and TRBJ1-1; a weak D match, TRBD1 (6 bases). Germline V gene sequence: CDR1 DFQATT, CDR2 SNEGSKA (reference sequence). The V end lost 0 bases, the J end lost 11 bases, and 10 bases lay between the germline ends. The CDR3 has 11 residues. CDR3 DNA: TGCAGTGCTAGAGATATGGGGGCTGCTTTCTTT. This codes for CSARDMGAAFF.

V gene TRBV7-2 combines with J gene TRBJ1-2; D may be TRBD1 (6 bases). V lost 6 bases to trimming and J lost 4 bases, with 15 bases between them. The CDR3 is 14 residues long. The V gene's germline CDR1 is SGHTA and CDR2 FQGNSA. In DNA, the CDR3 is TGTGCCAGCAGACCGTCGGACAGTATCTATGGCTACACCTTC. It translates to CASRPSDSIYGYTF.

This sequence joins TRBV9 and TRBJ2-1; the match to TRBD2 covers 8 bases. Per germline, CDR1 SGDLS and CDR2 YYNGEE. This CDR3 is built from 16 residues. V was clipped by 4 bases and J by 0 bases; unmatched bases: 6. The CDR3 nucleotides read TGTGCCAGCAGCCGCGGGGGGACCCTCTCCTACAATGAGCAGTTCTTC. This codes for CASSRGGTLSYNEQFF.

V is TRBV5-1 and J is TRBJ2-1; perhaps TRBD1 as D (5 bases). The CDR3 length is 14 residues. Germline V gene sequence: CDR1 SGHRS, CDR2 YFSETQ. V dropped 5 bases and J dropped 0 bases, with 9 bases sitting between them. The DNA of the CDR3 is TGCGCCAGCAGATCTGACAGCTCCTACAATGAGCAGTTCTTC. Its translation is CASRSDSSYNEQFF.

The chain links TRBV4-3 to TRBJ2-7; weak D call: TRBD1 (6 bases). Germline V gene lookup returns CDR1 LGHNA and CDR2 YSLEER. Trimming shortened V by 1 base and J by 4 bases, and 20 bases separated the two germline ends. This CDR3 region has 17 residues. CDR3 sequence reads: CASSQGFQGSMVYEQYF. The CDR3 DNA reads as TGCGCCAGCAGCCAAGGTTTCCAGGGGAGTATGGTGTACGAGCAGTACTTC.

Worth noting for this clonotype: Relative to the germline gene, one junction end is altered; a read error may explain this. J is TRBJ2-3 and V is TRBV28, with 8 bases identical to TRBD1. Germline values: CDR1 MDHEN, CDR2 SYDVKM. The CDR3 has 15 amino acids. The CDR3 region is CASSLSDRVTDTQYF. In nucleotides, the CDR3 is TGTGCCAGCAGTTTATCGGACAGGGTAACAGATACGCAGTACTTT.

The sample holds a few counts of this clonotype. The chain uses TRBV6-5 and TRBJ2-3; 10 bases align to TRBD1. This CDR3 is 14 amino acids long. The V segment lost 5 bases and the J segment 8 bases; nucleotides outside the gene matches: 7. CDR1 is MNHEY, CDR2 SVGAGI, per germline. The CDR3 DNA reads TGTGCCAGCAGTGCGGGACAGGGGATCGTTACGCAGTATTTT. Protein: CASSAGQGIVTQYF.

The chain combines TRBV5-5 with TRBJ2-7; D is unclear. This CDR3 is built from 15 residues. Germline lookup yields CDR1 SGHKS and CDR2 YYEKEE (reference sequence). The V end lost 0 bases, the J end lost 3 bases, and 13 bases lay between the germline ends. The CDR3 reads CASSLEGAVLYEQYV. For the CDR3, the DNA is TGTGCCAGCAGCTTGGAAGGCGCAGTCCTCTACGAGCAGTACGTC.

This clonotype has just a few counts. J is TRBJ2-7 and V is TRBV20-1, with a weak D call TRBD1 (5 bases). The V end lost 0 bases, the J end lost 5 bases, and 14 bases lay between the germline ends. This CDR3 contains 14 residues. CDR1 and CDR2 (germline): DFQATT, SNEGSKA (reference sequence). CDR3: CSARDAAGRNEQYV. DNA of the CDR3: TGCAGTGCTAGAGATGCAGCAGGGCGAAACGAGCAGTACGTC.

The chain recombines TRBV4-3 with TRBJ2-5; D is uncertain. The DNA end favors TRBJ2-7, so the J call may be wrong. Per germline, CDR1 LGHNA and CDR2 YSLEER. CDR3 length equals 13 residues. CDR3 residues: CASSQDSGYEQYV. The CDR3 DNA follows: TGCGCCAGCAGCCAAGATTCGGGCTACGAGCAGTACGTC.

This clonotype occurred a few times. The J gene is TRBJ2-4, the V gene TRBV9, with TRBD2 identical over 7 bases. Looked up from germline, CDR1 is SGDLS and CDR2 is YYNGEE. This CDR3 comprises 16 residues. Trimming at V came to 3 bases and at J to 0 bases, leaving 6 bases not matched to a gene. DNA for the CDR3: TGTGCCAGCAGCGACCCTGGCGGGGGAGCCAAAAACATTCAGTACTTC. Translated: CASSDPGGGAKNIQYF.

This clonotype was observed at least ten times. The chain carries TRBV20-1 and TRBJ2-3; the match to TRBD2 covers 14 bases. From germline, CDR1 is DFQATT and CDR2 SNEGSKA (reference sequence). The CDR3 spans 17 residues. With 7 bases clipped from V and 8 bases from J, the junction kept 17 bases outside the gene matches. The CDR3 here is CSGTLSGTSGGWGTQYF. In nucleotides, the CDR3 is TGCAGTGGGACCTTAAGCGGGACTAGCGGGGGATGGGGTACGCAGTATTTT.

The sample holds a few counts of this clonotype. This may come from a read error, since a much larger clone is one base off. The chain joins TRBV12-3 or TRBV12-4 to TRBJ1-2, with D unresolved. The CDR3 has 13 amino acids. With 6 bases removed from V and 7 bases from J, the gap between germline ends came to 15 bases. The CDR3 sequence is CASSSTDTCGYTF. The CDR3, as DNA: TGTGCCAGCAGCTCGACTGACACCTGTGGCTACACCTTC.